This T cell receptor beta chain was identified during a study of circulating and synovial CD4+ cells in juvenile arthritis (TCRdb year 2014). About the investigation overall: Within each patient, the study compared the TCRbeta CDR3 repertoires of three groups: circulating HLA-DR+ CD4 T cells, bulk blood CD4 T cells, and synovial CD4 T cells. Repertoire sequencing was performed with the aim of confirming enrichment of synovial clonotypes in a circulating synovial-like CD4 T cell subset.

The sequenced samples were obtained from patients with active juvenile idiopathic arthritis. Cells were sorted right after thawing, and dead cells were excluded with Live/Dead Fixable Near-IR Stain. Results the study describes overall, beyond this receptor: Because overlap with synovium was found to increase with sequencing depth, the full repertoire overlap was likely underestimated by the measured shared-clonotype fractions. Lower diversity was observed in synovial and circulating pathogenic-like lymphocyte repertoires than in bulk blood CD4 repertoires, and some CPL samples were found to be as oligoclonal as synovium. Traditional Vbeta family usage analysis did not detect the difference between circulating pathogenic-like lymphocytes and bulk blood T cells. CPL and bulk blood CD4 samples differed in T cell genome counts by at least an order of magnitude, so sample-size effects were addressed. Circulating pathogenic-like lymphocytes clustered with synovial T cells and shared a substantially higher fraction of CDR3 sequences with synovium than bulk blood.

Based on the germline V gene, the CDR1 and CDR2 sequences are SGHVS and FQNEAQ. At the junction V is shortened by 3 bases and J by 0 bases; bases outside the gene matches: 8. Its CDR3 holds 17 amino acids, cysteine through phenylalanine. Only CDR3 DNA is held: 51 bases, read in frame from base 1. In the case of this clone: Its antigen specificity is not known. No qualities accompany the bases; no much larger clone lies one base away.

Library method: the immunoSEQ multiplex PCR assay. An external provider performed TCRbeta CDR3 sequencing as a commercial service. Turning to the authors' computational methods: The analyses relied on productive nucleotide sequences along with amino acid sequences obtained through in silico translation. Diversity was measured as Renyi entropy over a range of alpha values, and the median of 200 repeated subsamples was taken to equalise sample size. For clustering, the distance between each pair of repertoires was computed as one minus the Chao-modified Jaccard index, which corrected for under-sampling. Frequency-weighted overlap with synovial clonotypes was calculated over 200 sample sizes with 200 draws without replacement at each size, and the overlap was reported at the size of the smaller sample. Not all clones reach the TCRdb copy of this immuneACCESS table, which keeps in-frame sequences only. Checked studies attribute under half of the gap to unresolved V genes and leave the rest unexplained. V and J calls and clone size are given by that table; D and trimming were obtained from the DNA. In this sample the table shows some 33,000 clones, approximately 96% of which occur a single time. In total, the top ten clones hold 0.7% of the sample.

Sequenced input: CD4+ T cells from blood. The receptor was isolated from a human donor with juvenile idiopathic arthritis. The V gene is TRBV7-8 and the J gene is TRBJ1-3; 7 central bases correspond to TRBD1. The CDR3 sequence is CASSFTGVFVSGNTIYF. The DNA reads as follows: TGTGCCAGCAGCTTTACAGGGGTTTTTGTCTCTGGAAACACCATATATTTT.